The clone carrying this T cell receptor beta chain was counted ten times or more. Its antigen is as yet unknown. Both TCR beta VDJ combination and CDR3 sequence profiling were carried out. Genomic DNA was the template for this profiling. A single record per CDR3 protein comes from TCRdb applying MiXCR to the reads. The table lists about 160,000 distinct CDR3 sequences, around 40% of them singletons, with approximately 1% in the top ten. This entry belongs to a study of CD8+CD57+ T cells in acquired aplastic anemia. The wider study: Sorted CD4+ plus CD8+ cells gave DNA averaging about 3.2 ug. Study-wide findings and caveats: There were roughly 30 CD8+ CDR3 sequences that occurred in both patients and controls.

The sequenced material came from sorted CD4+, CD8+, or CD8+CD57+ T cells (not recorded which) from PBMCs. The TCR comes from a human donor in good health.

The CDR3 DNA reads TGCAGCTTACAACTAGCGGGAGGGCAAGAGACCCAGTACTTC. Amino acids: CSLQLAGGQETQYF. The chain employs TRBV20-1 and TRBJ2-5; 13 nucleotides align to TRBD2. Per germline, CDR1 DFQATT and CDR2 SNEGSKA (reference sequence). The CDR3 has 14 residues.